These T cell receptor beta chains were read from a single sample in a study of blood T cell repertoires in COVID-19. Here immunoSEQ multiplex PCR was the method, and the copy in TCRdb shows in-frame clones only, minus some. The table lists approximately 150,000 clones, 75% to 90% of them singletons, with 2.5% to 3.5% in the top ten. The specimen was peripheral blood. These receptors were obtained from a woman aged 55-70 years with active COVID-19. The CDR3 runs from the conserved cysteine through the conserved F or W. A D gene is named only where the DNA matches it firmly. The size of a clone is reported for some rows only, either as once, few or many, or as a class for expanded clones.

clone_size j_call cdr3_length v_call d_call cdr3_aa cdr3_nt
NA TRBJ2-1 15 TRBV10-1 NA CASSLKRSLYNEQFF TGCGCCAGCAGCCTAAAAAGAAGCCTTTACAATGAGCAGTTCTTC
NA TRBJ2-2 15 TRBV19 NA CASTPDRKNTGELFF TGTGCCAGTACCCCCGACAGGAAGAACACCGGGGAGCTGTTTTTT
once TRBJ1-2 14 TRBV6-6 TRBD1 CASSYPPWTGPYTF TGTGCCAGCAGTTACCCCCCTTGGACAGGGCCCTACACCTTC
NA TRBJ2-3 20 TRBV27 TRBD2 CASSLWVVAGEGRGTDTQYF TGTGCCAGCAGTTTATGGGTAGTGGCGGGAGAAGGGAGGGGCACAGATACGCAGTATTTT
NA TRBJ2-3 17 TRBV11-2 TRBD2 CASSSALTSRRTDTQYF TGTGCCAGCAGCTCCGCCCTGACTAGCCGTCGCACAGATACGCAGTATTTT
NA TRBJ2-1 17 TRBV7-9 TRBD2 CASSLGGLASSYNEQFF TGTGCCAGCAGCTTAGGTGGACTAGCAAGCTCCTACAATGAGCAGTTCTTC
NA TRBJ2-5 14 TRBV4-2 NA CASSPKLAQETQYF TGTGCCAGCAGCCCCAAGCTAGCGCAAGAGACCCAGTACTTC
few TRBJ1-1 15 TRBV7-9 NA CASSLDLTRTVKAFF TGTGCCAGCAGCTTAGACCTGACCCGGACTGTAAAAGCTTTCTTT
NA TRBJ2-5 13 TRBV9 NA CASSARPVETQYF TGTGCCAGCAGCGCGAGGCCCGTTGAGACCCAGTACTTC
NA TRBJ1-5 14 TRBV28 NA CASSLIERHQPQHF TGTGCCAGCAGTTTGATCGAGCGCCATCAGCCCCAGCATTTT
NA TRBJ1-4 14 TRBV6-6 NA CASSPRSGNEKLFF TGTGCCAGCAGTCCTAGGTCCGGGAACGAAAAACTGTTTTTT
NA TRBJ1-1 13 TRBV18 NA CASSSAMNTEAFF TGTGCCAGCTCATCTGCGATGAACACTGAAGCTTTCTTT
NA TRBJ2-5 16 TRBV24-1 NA CATSDLRARGGETQYF TGTGCCACCAGTGATTTGAGGGCCAGGGGCGGTGAGACCCAGTACTTC
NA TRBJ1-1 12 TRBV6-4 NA CASSDPGWEAFF TGTGCCAGCAGTGACCCAGGTTGGGAGGCTTTCTTT
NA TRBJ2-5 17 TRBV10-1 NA CASSEFSAGSGKETQYF TGCGCCAGCAGTGAATTCTCGGCCGGGTCAGGGAAAGAGACCCAGTACTTC
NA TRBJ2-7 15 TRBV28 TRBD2 CASSTGGTSGYEQYF TGTGCCAGCAGTACGGGCGGGACTAGCGGCTACGAGCAGTACTTC
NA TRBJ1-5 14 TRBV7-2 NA CASSLGTSRGPQHF TGTGCCAGCAGCTTAGGAACATCGAGAGGGCCCCAGCATTTT
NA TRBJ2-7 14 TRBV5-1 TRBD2 CASSLGTSSYEQYF TGCGCCAGCAGCTTGGGGACTAGCAGCTACGAGCAGTACTTC
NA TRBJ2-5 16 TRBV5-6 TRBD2 CASSLGTSGREETQYF TGTGCCAGCAGCTTGGGGACTAGCGGGAGAGAAGAGACCCAGTACTTC
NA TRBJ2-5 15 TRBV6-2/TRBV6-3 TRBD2 CASSLSSGRLETQYF TGTGCCAGCAGTCTCTCTAGCGGGAGATTAGAGACCCAGTACTTC
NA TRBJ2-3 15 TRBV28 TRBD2 CASSFGGSSTDTQYF TGTGCCAGCAGTTTTGGCGGGAGTTCTACAGATACGCAGTATTTT
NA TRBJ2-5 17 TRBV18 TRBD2 CASSFTGGWMYQETQYF TGTGCCAGCTCATTCACCGGGGGGTGGATGTACCAAGAGACCCAGTACTTC
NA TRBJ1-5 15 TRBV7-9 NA CASSLGGGANQPQHF TGTGCCAGCAGCTTAGGAGGGGGGGCTAATCAGCCCCAGCATTTT
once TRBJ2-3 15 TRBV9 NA CASSVVGIRTDTQYF TGTGCCAGCAGCGTAGTCGGGATACGAACAGATACGCAGTATTTT
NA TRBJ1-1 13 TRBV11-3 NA CASSRSGNTEAFF TGTGCCAGCAGCCGCTCGGGGAACACTGAAGCTTTCTTT
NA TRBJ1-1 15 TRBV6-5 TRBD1 CASSYSYRGNTEAFF TGTGCCAGCAGTTACTCGTACAGGGGGAACACTGAAGCTTTCTTT
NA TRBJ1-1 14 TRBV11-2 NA CASSPIYRAPEAFF TGTGCCAGCAGCCCTATCTACAGGGCCCCTGAAGCTTTCTTT
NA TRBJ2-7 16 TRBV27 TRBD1 CASSPGPGQGAHEQYF TGTGCCAGCAGTCCTGGGCCGGGACAGGGTGCTCACGAGCAGTACTTC
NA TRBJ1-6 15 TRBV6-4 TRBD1 CATQTGTGGDSPLHF TGTGCCACTCAAACCGGGACAGGGGGCGATTCACCCCTCCACTTT
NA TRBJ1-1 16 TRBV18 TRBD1 CASSPRQGMNKVEAFF TGTGCCAGCTCACCGAGACAGGGGATGAACAAAGTTGAAGCTTTCTTT
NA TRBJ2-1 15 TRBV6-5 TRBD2 CASSYPSGRDNEQFF TGTGCCAGCAGTTACCCTAGCGGGAGAGACAATGAGCAGTTCTTC
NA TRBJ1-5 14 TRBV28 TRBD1 CASSSEGAVQPQHF TGTGCCAGCAGTTCCGAGGGGGCTGTTCAGCCCCAGCATTTT
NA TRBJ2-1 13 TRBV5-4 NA CASSPGTYNEQFF TGTGCCAGCAGCCCCGGGACCTACAATGAGCAGTTCTTC
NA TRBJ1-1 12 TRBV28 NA CASITGRSEAFF TGTGCCAGCATCACAGGGCGGTCCGAAGCTTTCTTT
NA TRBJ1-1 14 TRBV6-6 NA CASSYPGGNTEAFF TGTGCCAGCAGTTACCCCGGAGGGAACACTGAAGCTTTCTTT
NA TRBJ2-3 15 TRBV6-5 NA CASRIDGRRTDTQYF TGTGCCAGCAGGATCGACGGGAGACGAACAGATACGCAGTATTTT
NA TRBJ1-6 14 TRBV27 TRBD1 CASRLDRVDSPLHF TGTGCCAGCAGACTAGACAGGGTTGATTCACCCCTCCACTTT
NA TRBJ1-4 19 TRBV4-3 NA CASSQEEPISASTGEKLFF TGCGCCAGCAGCCAAGAGGAACCGATCTCGGCGTCGACTGGTGAAAAACTGTTTTTT
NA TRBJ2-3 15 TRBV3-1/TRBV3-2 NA CASSQDIGGTDTQYF TGTGCCAGCAGCCAAGATATAGGCGGGACAGATACGCAGTATTTT
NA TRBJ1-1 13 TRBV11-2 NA CASSLDRGGMAFF TGTGCCAGCAGCTTAGATCGAGGAGGGATGGCTTTCTTT
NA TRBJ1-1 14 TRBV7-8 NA CASSPQAMNTEAFF TGTGCCAGCAGCCCCCAGGCTATGAACACTGAAGCTTTCTTT
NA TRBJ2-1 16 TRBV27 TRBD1 CASSLPSGTGGNEQFF TGTGCCAGCAGTCTTCCTTCCGGGACAGGGGGGAATGAGCAGTTCTTC
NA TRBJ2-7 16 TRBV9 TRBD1 CASSATTGTGEYEQYF TGTGCCAGCAGCGCAACTACCGGGACAGGGGAATACGAGCAGTACTTC
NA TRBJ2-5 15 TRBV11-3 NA CASSLGGRGQETQYF TGTGCCAGCAGCTTAGGAGGGCGGGGCCAAGAGACCCAGTACTTC
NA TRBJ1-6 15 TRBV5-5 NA CASSLNGGGNSPLHF TGTGCCAGCAGCTTGAACGGGGGTGGTAATTCACCCCTCCACTTT
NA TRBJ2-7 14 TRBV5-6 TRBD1 CASSSTGTVYEQYF TGTGCCAGCAGCTCTACCGGGACAGTTTACGAGCAGTACTTC
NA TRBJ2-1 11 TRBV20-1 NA CSARDRSEQFF TGCAGTGCTAGAGATCGGAGTGAGCAGTTCTTC
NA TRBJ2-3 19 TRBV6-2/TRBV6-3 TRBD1 CASSYRVSIRQGGSDTQYF TGTGCCAGCAGTTACCGGGTTTCCATACGACAGGGGGGTTCAGATACGCAGTATTTT
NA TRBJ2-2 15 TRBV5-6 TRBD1 CASKQGALGTGELFF TGTGCCAGCAAACAGGGGGCGCTGGGCACCGGGGAGCTGTTTTTT
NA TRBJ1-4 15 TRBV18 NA CASSPLRGYGEKLFF TGTGCCAGCTCACCACTGCGCGGGTATGGTGAAAAACTGTTTTTT